The rows below give T cell receptor beta chains drawn from one sample of a study of PD-1 blockade in classical Hodgkin lymphoma. Libraries were prepared by immunoSEQ multiplex PCR; TCRdb keeps only in-frame clonotypes and omits some of them. The table lists 45,000 to 55,000 clones, about three quarters of them singletons. Specimen: peripheral blood mononuclear cells (PBMCs), collected before the fourth cycle of nivolumab. The receptor set was obtained from a human donor with classical Hodgkin lymphoma. Both conserved end residues are part of each CDR3. Each record gives: V gene, CDR3 protein.

TRBV4-3,CASSQDRRYTEAFF
TRBV7-2,CASSLLGSLRPEQYF
TRBV5-6,CASSLGGDSYEQYF
TRBV7-7,CASSPVTGELFF
TRBV5-1,CASSSGTSGSPTTDTQYF
TRBV27,CASGSGERPAYEQYF
TRBV11-2,CASSLDWGTDTQYF
TRBV19,CASSSGQGDTGELFF
TRBV29-1,CSVRPGTSGIGNIQYF
TRBV9,CASSGSLDRGIFGYTF
TRBV4-1,CASSQDPGTSGTSTDTQYF
TRBV4-3,CASSQRYPLFSGWDTDTQYF
TRBV28,CASSLRGIGSNQPQHF
TRBV6-1,CASSGLAVTTGEQYF
TRBV28,CASSPPAATLNREQYF
TRBV19,CASSIFGPERLGMNTEAFF
TRBV5-1,CASSFDPPTSTDTQYF
TRBV2,CASQRLDTYEQYF
TRBV7-8,CASSVDRGPLEQYF
TRBV27,CASRVLGGGRSDTQYF
TRBV7-2,CASSLGDGTDTQYF
TRBV6-1,CASSGRYQGYMNTEAFF
TRBV2,CASSEVLAVAYEQYF
TRBV19,CASRPGQGTNQPQHF
TRBV11-2,CASSLDRGRFF
TRBV11-2,CASSLDRWSTEAFF
TRBV5-4,CASSVEGLAGGREQFF